The 32 T cell receptor beta chains presented below share a single source sample, sequenced in a study of shared clonotypes between healthy human individuals. The assay was immunoSEQ multiplex PCR, and TCRdb's table has in-frame clones only and misses some. The sample has about 1.5 million clones, 96% seen once. The source material was naive CD4+ T cells sorted from blood. Subset given: CD45RA+ positively selected. These receptor sequences come from a man aged 25 to 40 in good health.

J is TRBJ2-4 and V is TRBV6-1; maybe TRBD2 (6 bases). The CDR3 is made up of 14 amino acids. Trimming took off 3 bases at V and 3 bases at J, with 9 bases between the two ends. The germline CDR1 and CDR2 sequences are MNHNS and SASEGT. The CDR3 coding sequence is TGTGCCAGCAGTGAGGCGGGGAGCAAAAACATTCAGTACTTC. It is translated as CASSEAGSKNIQYF.

With respect to this clone: The same CDR3 arises from other DNA sequences in this sample as well. The chain combines TRBV9 with TRBJ2-5; TRBD1 aligns across 7 bases. The CDR3 is 14 amino acids. Looked up from germline, CDR1 is SGDLS and CDR2 is YYNGEE. Unmatched junction bases numbered 1, after V lost 0 bases and J lost 2 bases. The CDR3 bases are TGTGCCAGCAGCGTAGAGACAGGGCAAGAGACCCAGTACTTC. It specifies CASSVETGQETQYF.

The sample holds one count of this clone. V usage is TRBV2 and J usage is TRBJ1-5; TRBD1 matches at 8 bases. The CDR3 extends over 16 amino acids. V shed 6 bases, J shed 2 bases, and the junction held 9 bases outside the gene matches. CDR1 and CDR2 (germline): SNHLY, FYNNEI. CDR3 sequence: CASRGTGASGNQPQHF. The CDR3 coding sequence is TGTGCCAGCAGGGGGACAGGTGCGAGTGGCAATCAGCCCCAGCATTTT.

The chain links TRBV4-1 to TRBJ1-5; no firm D call. The germline CDR1 and CDR2 sequences are MGHRA and YSYEKL. The CDR3 is 20 residues long. Between the trimmed V and J ends, which lost 9 bases and 0 bases, there was a span of 30 bases. Here the CDR3 reads CARGREGTSPRHCSNQPQHF. DNA of the CDR3: TGCGCCAGGGGTCGGGAGGGTACTTCTCCTCGACACTGTAGCAATCAGCCCCAGCATTTT.

J is TRBJ2-1 and V is TRBV27, with D maybe TRBD2 (6 bases). V lost 4 bases to trimming and J lost 0 bases, with 10 bases between them. This CDR3 comprises 15 residues. Germline CDR1 MNHEY, CDR2 SMNVEV (reference sequence). This chain's CDR3 is CASSSPGDSYNEQFF. Here the CDR3 DNA reads TGTGCCAGCAGTTCTCCGGGGGACTCCTACAATGAGCAGTTCTTC.

The chain uses TRBV9 and TRBJ2-5; possibly TRBD2 for D (6 bases). V lost 2 bases and J lost 2, with 16 bases in between. Germline-derived CDR1 and CDR2 are SGDLS and YYNGEE. The CDR3 contains 16 residues. CDR3 region: CASSVKSLGRQETQYF. The CDR3 DNA reads TGTGCCAGCAGCGTCAAGTCCCTCGGGAGACAAGAGACCCAGTACTTC. The full variable domain, rest sourced from reference TRBV9 and TRBJ2-5, is DSGVTQTPKHLITATGQRVTLRCSPRSGDLSVYWYQQSLDQGLQFLIQYYNGEERAKGNILERFSAQQFPDLHSELNLSSLELGDSALYFCASSVKSLGRQETQYFGPGTRLLVL.

The chain has TRBV6-5 and TRBJ1-1; 8 bases line up with TRBD1. Germline CDR1 reads MNHEY; CDR2 reads SVGAGI. This CDR3 has 14 residues. V was clipped by 8 bases and J by 4 bases; unmatched bases: 9. The CDR3 DNA sequence: TGTGCCAGCCGCAGGGGGCACGGCGGCACTGAAGCTTTCTTT. This translates into CASRRGHGGTEAFF.

As DNA, the CDR3 is TGCGCCAGCAGCTTAGGGTCACGGTATCTAACGGAGACCCAGTACTTC. It specifies CASSLGSRYLTETQYF. V gene TRBV5-1 combines with J gene TRBJ2-5; D ambiguous. CDR1 and CDR2 (germline): SGHRS, YFSETQ. The germline V and J ends were trimmed by 2 bases and 5 bases, with 19 bases remaining between them. The CDR3 covers 16 residues.

Only one count was recorded for this clone. The DNA of the CDR3 is TGTGCCAGCGTAACATCTAGCGGGAGGGCCTACGAGCAGTACTTC. Translation: CASVTSSGRAYEQYF. The chain has TRBV6-1 and TRBJ2-7; TRBD2 matches 12 bases. The CDR3 has 15 residues. The V gene's germline CDR1 is MNHNS and CDR2 SASEGT. Germline trimming cut 8 bases from V and 2 bases from J; bases unmatched to any gene: 7.

The gene calls are TRBV5-4 and TRBJ2-1; 7 bases align to TRBD1. The V segment lost 1 base and the J segment 8 bases; nucleotides outside the gene matches: 15. The CDR3 covers 17 residues. CDR1 is SGHNT and CDR2 is YYREEE in the germline V gene (reference sequence). CDR3 DNA: TGTGCCAGCAGCTTGACAACCGGGACAGCTAGAATGCATGAGCAGTTCTTC. Translation: CASSLTTGTARMHEQFF.

The genes are TRBV5-8 and TRBJ1-4, with 9 bases fitting TRBD1. The V gene's germline CDR1 is SGHTS and CDR2 YDEGEE. V dropped 4 bases and J dropped 5; count of bases not matched to a gene: 6. The CDR3 has 15 residues. The CDR3 coding sequence is TGTGCCAGCAGCCAGCCCGGGACAGGGAATGAAAAACTGTTTTTT. Translated: CASSQPGTGNEKLFF.

The rearrangement links TRBV5-1 to TRBJ2-2, with 10 positions matching TRBD2. The CDR3 covers 17 residues. CDR1 is SGHRS, CDR2 YFSETQ, per germline. Germline trimming cut 0 bases from V and 3 bases from J; bases unmatched to any gene: 5. DNA for the CDR3: TGCGCCAGCAGCTTGGGAAGCCTAGCGGGAGACACCGGGGAGCTGTTTTTT. This gives the protein CASSLGSLAGDTGELFF.

V gene TRBV5-3 combines with J gene TRBJ2-1; 7 nucleotides agree with TRBD1. TRBV5-3 belongs to the ORF category, with a function that is uncertain. With 0 bases clipped from V and 5 bases from J, the junction kept 14 bases outside the gene matches. This CDR3 spans 18 amino acids. CDR3 in amino acids: CARSLASVRQGNNNEQFF. Written as DNA, the CDR3 is TGTGCCAGAAGCTTGGCCTCGGTGCGACAGGGAAACAACAATGAGCAGTTCTTC.

V and J are TRBV2 and TRBJ2-5; D not resolved. V shed 0 bases and J shed 2 bases, with 4 bases lying between them. The CDR3 runs 13 residues. CDR1 and CDR2 (germline): SNHLY, FYNNEI. The CDR3 coding sequence is TGTGCCAGCAGTGAAGCGCTTCAAGAGACCCAGTACTTC. It codes for CASSEALQETQYF.

The rearrangement links TRBV7-6 to TRBJ2-1, with 10 bases fitting TRBD2. In germline, CDR1 is SGHVS, CDR2 FNYEAQ. Trimming removed 5 bases from V and 0 bases from J; junction bases left unmatched: 16. The length of the CDR3 is 20 residues. In DNA form, the CDR3 reads TGTGCCAGCAGCCAAGGTTCCGGGACTAGCGTACTACGCTCCTACAATGAGCAGTTCTTC. This encodes CASSQGSGTSVLRSYNEQFF.

This chain joins TRBV29-1 and TRBJ1-5; tentative D call: TRBD1 (5 bases). The length of the CDR3 is 13 residues. Trimming removed 6 bases from V and 3 bases from J, with 12 bases in between. CDR1 SQVTM and CDR2 ANQGSEA come from the germline V gene. The CDR3 coding sequence is TGCAGCGTCTTGGGGGACCCCAATCAGCCCCAGCATTTT. Translated: CSVLGDPNQPQHF.

The CDR3 spells CASSLRQLGSGNTIYF. In DNA form, the CDR3 reads TGTGCCAGCAGCTTGAGGCAGCTCGGTTCTGGAAACACCATATATTTT. V and J are TRBV5-8 and TRBJ1-3, with D unclear. The CDR3 has 16 amino acids. V lost 1 base and J 1 base, leaving 12 bases between the germline ends. From germline, CDR1 is SGHTS and CDR2 YDEGEE.

The rearrangement links TRBV5-5 to TRBJ2-6; 8 bases fit TRBD2. V lost 4 bases and J lost 0; bases outside the gene matches: 9. The CDR3 totals 18 residues. The germline CDR1 and CDR2 sequences are SGHKS and YYEKEE (reference sequence). CDR3: CASSPPRLASSGANVLTF. The CDR3 nucleotides are TGTGCCAGCAGCCCCCCACGACTAGCGTCCTCTGGGGCCAACGTCCTGACTTTC.

A word on this clone: Other DNA sequences of this sample code for an identical CDR3. The rearrangement joins TRBV19 to TRBJ2-2, with TRBD1 as a possible D gene (6 bases). Per germline, CDR1 LNHDA and CDR2 SQIVND (reference sequence). The CDR3 has 14 residues. V was trimmed by 6 bases and J by 0 bases, leaving 8 bases between them. The CDR3 nucleotides read TGTGCCAGTAGAAGGGACACGAACACCGGGGAGCTGTTTTTT. It codes for CASRRDTNTGELFF.

The rearrangement uses TRBV11-2 and TRBJ1-5, with D uncertain. There are 13 residues in the CDR3. The germline V and J ends were trimmed by 1 base and 5 bases, with 6 bases remaining between them. The germline V gene has CDR1 SGHAT and CDR2 FQNNGV. CDR3 region: CASSLVPYQPQHF. The CDR3 DNA reads TGTGCCAGCAGCTTAGTCCCCTATCAGCCCCAGCATTTT.

This chain connects TRBV15 to TRBJ2-7; a weak D match, TRBD1 (5 bases). Trimming stripped 0 bases from V and 2 bases from J, with 14 bases between. CDR1 is LNHNV and CDR2 is YYDKDF in the germline V gene (reference sequence). The CDR3 has 16 residues. In DNA, the CDR3 is TGTGCCACCAGCAGAGATCGTCTAGGGGCCACCTACGAGCAGTACTTC. Translated, it gives CATSRDRLGATYEQYF.

The gene calls are TRBV6-5 and TRBJ1-4; 9 bases match TRBD1. J lost 3 bases, V lost 8 bases, and 1 base had no gene match. This CDR3 comprises 13 residues. Germline CDR1 MNHEY, CDR2 SVGAGI. DNA for the CDR3: TGTGCCAGCCGGGACAGGGCTAATGAAAAACTGTTTTTT. Protein sequence: CASRDRANEKLFF.

The gene calls are TRBV9 and TRBJ2-7, with TRBD2 as a possible D gene (5 bases). V was cut by 2 bases and J by 1 base, with 10 bases left in between. This CDR3 region has 14 residues. Germline V gives CDR1 SGDLS, CDR2 YYNGEE. The CDR3 region is CASSVSGPSYEQYF. DNA of the CDR3: TGTGCCAGCAGCGTGAGCGGCCCATCCTACGAGCAGTACTTC.

The chain employs TRBV4-3 and TRBJ2-7; 7 bases match TRBD1. There are 15 residues in the CDR3. The J segment lost 13 bases and the V segment lost 0 bases, leaving 15 bases of the junction unmatched. Germline V gives CDR1 LGHNA, CDR2 YSLEER. The CDR3 DNA reads as TGCGCCAGCAGCCAAGATCTGGGACAGAGAAGTGACCCATACTTC. Its translation: CASSQDLGQRSDPYF.

This clone was observed a handful of times. The V gene is TRBV4-1, the J gene TRBJ1-2, with no clear D. Germline CDR1 is MGHRA and CDR2 is YSYEKL. The CDR3 sequence is 12 residues long. With 3 bases removed from V and 8 bases from J, the gap between germline ends came to 10 bases. CDR3 sequence reads: CASSQGRAGYTF. CDR3 coding DNA: TGCGCCAGCAGCCAGGGTAGGGCCGGCTACACCTTC.

CDR3: CASSLRAGQPYGYTF. In DNA, the CDR3 is TGTGCCAGCAGCTTGCGTGCAGGGCAACCTTATGGCTACACCTTC. The chain links TRBV5-4 to TRBJ1-2; a possible D gene is TRBD1 (5 bases). V was cut by 1 base and J by 5 bases, with 15 bases left in between. Germline loops: CDR1 SGHNT, CDR2 YYREEE (reference sequence). The CDR3 consists of 15 residues.

The V and J genes are TRBV9 and TRBJ1-1; 7 bases agree with TRBD1. This CDR3 region has 16 residues. The germline gives CDR1 SGDLS, CDR2 YYNGEE. V shed 1 base and J 3 bases; nucleotides not matched to a gene: 9. The CDR3 nucleotides are TGTGCCAGCAGCGTATCAGGGGGGCGCGTTGACACTGAAGCTTTCTTT. This gives the protein CASSVSGGRVDTEAFF.

The chain is built from TRBV18 and TRBJ1-4; unclear D gene. The V end was cut by 3 bases, the J end by 0 bases, with 14 bases between. The CDR3 loop spans 17 amino acids. Germline values: CDR1 KGHSH, CDR2 LQKENI. The CDR3 DNA sequence: TGTGCCAGCTCACCGATAGTTCAGTCTGCAACTAATGAAAAACTGTTTTTT. Translation: CASSPIVQSATNEKLFF.

The chain links TRBV7-9 to TRBJ2-2; D gene unclear. The CDR3 covers 12 residues. CDR1 and CDR2 (germline): SEHNR, FQNEAQ (reference sequence). The germline V and J ends were trimmed by 10 bases and 6 bases, with 12 bases remaining between them. The CDR3 reads CAIPILPGELFF. For the CDR3, the DNA is TGTGCCATCCCCATATTGCCCGGGGAGCTGTTTTTT.

This rearrangement joins TRBV6-4 to TRBJ2-2, with TRBD2 matching 9 bases. In germline, CDR1 is MRHNA, CDR2 SNTAGT. V lost 2 bases to trimming and J lost 6 bases; unmatched junction nucleotides: 7. This CDR3 spans 16 amino acids. Written as DNA, the CDR3 is TGTGCCAGCAGTGACCCTACCGGGACTAGCCCCGGGGAGCTGTTTTTT. It specifies CASSDPTGTSPGELFF.

The chain recombines TRBV6-5 with TRBJ1-1, with D unclear. In germline, CDR1 is MNHEY, CDR2 SVGAGI. The V gene lost 7 bases and the J gene lost 0 bases, with 12 bases spanning the gap. The CDR3 has 14 residues. CDR3 region: CASTFGRLNTEAFF. CDR3 nucleotide sequence: TGTGCCAGCACGTTCGGGAGATTGAACACTGAAGCTTTCTTT.

Concerning this clone: This same CDR3 is encoded by further DNA sequences in the sample. This chain uses TRBV5-1 with TRBJ2-2, with D hard to call. The V end was cut by 5 bases, the J end by 0 bases, with 8 bases between. This CDR3 has 14 amino acids. The germline V gene has CDR1 SGHRS and CDR2 YFSETQ. The CDR3 reads CASSSDANTGELFF. CDR3 nucleotide sequence: TGCGCCAGCAGTTCCGACGCGAACACCGGGGAGCTGTTTTTT. The variable domain in full, with the rest retrieved from reference TRBV5-1 and TRBJ2-2, is KAGVTQTPRYLIKTRGQQVTLSCSPISGHRSVSWYQQTPGQGLQFLFEYFSETQRNKGNFPGRFSGRQFSNSRSEMNVSTLELGDSALYLCASSSDANTGELFFGEGSRLTVL.